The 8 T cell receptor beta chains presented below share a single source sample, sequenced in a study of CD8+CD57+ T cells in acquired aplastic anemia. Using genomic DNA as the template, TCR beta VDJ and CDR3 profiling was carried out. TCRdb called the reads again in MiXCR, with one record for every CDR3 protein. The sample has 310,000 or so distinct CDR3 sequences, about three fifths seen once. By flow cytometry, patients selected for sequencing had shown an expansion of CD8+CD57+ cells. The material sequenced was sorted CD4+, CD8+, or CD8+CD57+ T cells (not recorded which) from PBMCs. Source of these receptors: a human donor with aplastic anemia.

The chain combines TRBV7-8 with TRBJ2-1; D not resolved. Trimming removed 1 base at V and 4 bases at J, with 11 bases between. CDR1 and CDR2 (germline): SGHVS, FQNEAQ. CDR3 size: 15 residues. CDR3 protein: CASSLGGPGYNEQFF. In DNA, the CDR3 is TGTGCCAGCAGCTTAGGAGGCCCCGGTTACAATGAGCAGTTCTTC.

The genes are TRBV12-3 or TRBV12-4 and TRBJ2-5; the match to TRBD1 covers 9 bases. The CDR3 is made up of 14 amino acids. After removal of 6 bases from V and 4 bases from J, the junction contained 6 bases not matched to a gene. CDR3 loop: CASSRQGGRETQYF. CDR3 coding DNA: TGTGCCAGCAGCAGACAGGGGGGAAGAGAGACCCAGTACTTC.

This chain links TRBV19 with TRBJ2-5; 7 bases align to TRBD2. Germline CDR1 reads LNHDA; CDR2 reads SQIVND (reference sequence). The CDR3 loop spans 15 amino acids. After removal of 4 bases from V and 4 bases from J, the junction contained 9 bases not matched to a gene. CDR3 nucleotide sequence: TGTGCCAGTAGTACCGGGACGGGGGAGGGAGAGACCCAGTACTTC. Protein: CASSTGTGEGETQYF.

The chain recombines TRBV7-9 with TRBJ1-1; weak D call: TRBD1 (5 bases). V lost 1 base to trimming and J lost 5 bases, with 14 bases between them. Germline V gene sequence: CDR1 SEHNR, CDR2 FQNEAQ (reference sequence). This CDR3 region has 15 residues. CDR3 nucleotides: TGTGCCAGCAGCTTAGATGGGTGGGGGGGGACTGAAGCTTTCTTT. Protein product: CASSLDGWGGTEAFF.

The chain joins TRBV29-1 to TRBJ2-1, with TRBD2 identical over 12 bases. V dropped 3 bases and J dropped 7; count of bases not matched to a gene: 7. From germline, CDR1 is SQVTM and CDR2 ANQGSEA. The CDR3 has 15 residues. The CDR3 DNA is TGCAGCGTTGACGGACTAGCGGGGCTGATGAATGAGCAGTTCTTC. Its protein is CSVDGLAGLMNEQFF.

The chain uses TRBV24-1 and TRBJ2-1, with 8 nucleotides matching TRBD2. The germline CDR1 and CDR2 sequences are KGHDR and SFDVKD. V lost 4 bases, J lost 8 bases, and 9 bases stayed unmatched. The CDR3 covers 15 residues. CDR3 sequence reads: CATSESGGYYDEQFF. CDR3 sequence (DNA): TGTGCCACCAGTGAAAGCGGGGGATATTACGATGAGCAGTTCTTC.

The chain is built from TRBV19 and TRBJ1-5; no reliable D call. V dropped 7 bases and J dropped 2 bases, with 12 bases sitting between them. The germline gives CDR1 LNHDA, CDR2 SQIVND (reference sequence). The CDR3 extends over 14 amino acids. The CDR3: CASTWLLGNQPQHF. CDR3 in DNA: TGTGCCAGTACGTGGTTGTTAGGCAATCAGCCCCAGCATTTT.

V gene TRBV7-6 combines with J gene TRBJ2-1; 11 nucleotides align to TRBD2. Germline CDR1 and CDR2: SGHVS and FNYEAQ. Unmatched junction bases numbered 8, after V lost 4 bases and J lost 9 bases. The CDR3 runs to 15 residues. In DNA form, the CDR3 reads TGTGCCAGCAGCTCACTAGCGGGAGAGGCGGCTGAGCAGTTCTTC. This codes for CASSSLAGEAAEQFF.